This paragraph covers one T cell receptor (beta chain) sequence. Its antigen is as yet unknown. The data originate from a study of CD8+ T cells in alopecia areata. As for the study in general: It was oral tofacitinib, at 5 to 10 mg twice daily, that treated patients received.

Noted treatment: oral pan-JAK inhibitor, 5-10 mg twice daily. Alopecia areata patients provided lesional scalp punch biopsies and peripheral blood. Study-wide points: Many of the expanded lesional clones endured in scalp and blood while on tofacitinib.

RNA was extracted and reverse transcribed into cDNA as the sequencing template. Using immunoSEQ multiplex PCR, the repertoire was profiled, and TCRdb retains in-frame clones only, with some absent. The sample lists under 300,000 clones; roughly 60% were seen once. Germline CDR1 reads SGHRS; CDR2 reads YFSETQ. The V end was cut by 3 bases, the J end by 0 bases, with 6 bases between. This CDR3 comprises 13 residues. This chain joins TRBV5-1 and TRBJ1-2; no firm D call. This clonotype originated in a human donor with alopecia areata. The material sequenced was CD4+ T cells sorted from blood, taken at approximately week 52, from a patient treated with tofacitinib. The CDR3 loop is CASSSGPNYGYTF. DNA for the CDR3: TGCGCCAGCAGCTCTGGTCCTAACTATGGCTACACCTTC.